The T cell receptor beta chain under discussion was sequenced for a study of cytomegalovirus exposure and HLA in healthy donors. General observations from the study: Some highly shared sequence variants likely arose as a pipeline artifact.

The PCR was carried out with 60 Vbeta primers and 13 Jbeta primers. Clones were sequenced by immunoSEQ multiplex PCR, and TCRdb holds only the in-frame ones, with some missing. The sample includes some 65,000 clones, roughly 60% of them seen just once. CDR3 length: 15 amino acids. Germline trimming cut 0 bases from V and 2 bases from J; bases unmatched to any gene: 3. Looked up from germline, CDR1 is MNHNY and CDR2 is SVGAGI (reference sequence). About this clone itself: Its cognate antigen is unknown.

This TCR was recovered from a man aged 25 to 40 in good health and CMV-seronegative. The sample was PBMCs. The chain carries TRBV6-6 and TRBJ2-5; 7 bases match TRBD1. In DNA, the CDR3 is TGTGCCAGCAGTTACTCTGGGACAGTACAAGAGACCCAGTACTTC. As protein: CASSYSGTVQETQYF.